This T cell receptor beta chain derives from a study of blood T cell repertoires in COVID-19. Study in general: COVID-19 samples, acute and convalescent, were from the United States, Italy and Spain. The cDNA or gDNA used as material had been derived from T cells, B-cell-depleted T cells, or PBMCs.

Which cohort a participant joined came from the clinical history participants gave. Source study methods: It was from reference gene primer amplification that nucleated cell counts were estimated. Clones were read by immunoSEQ multiplex PCR, and TCRdb kept only the in-frame ones, dropping some. V and J calls and clone size are those listed in that table; D and trimming were worked out from the DNA. Among 150,000 to 200,000 clones listed, over 70% were seen once. The length of the CDR3 is 15 residues. Germline CDR1 is SGHAT and CDR2 is FQNNGV. The ends were cut back, 1 base at V and 0 bases at J, with 7 bases in the middle.

The sample comprised PBMCs or T cells enriched from blood (not recorded which). The rearrangement links TRBV11-2 to TRBJ1-5; D remains ambiguous. The source is a woman aged 60 to 75 who had recovered from COVID-19. The CDR3: CASSLGEYSNQPQHF. The CDR3 bases are TGTGCCAGCAGCTTAGGGGAGTATAGCAATCAGCCCCAGCATTTT.